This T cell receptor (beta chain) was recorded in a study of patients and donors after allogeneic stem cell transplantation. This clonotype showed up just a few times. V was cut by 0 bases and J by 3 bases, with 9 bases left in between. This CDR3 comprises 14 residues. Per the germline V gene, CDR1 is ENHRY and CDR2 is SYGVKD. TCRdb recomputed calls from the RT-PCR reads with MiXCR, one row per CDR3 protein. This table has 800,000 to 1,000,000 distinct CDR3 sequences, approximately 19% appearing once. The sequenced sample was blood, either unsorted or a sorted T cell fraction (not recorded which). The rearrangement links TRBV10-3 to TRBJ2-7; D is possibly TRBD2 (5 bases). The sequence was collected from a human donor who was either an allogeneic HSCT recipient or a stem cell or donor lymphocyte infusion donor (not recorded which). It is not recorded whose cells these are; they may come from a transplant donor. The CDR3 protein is CAISESPGYYEQYF. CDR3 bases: TGTGCCATCAGTGAGTCTCCGGGGTACTACGAGCAGTACTTC.